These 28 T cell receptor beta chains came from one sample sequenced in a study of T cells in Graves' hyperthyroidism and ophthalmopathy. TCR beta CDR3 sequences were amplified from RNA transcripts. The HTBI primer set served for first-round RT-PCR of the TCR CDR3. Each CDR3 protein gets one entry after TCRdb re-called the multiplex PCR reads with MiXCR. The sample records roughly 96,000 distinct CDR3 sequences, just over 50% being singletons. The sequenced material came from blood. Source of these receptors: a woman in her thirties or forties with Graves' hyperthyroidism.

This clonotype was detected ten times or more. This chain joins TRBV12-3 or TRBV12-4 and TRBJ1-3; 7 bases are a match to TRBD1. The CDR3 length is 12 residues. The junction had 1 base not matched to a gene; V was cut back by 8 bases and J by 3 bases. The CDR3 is CASGTDGNTIYF. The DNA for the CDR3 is TGTGCCAGCGGGACAGATGGAAACACCATATATTTT.

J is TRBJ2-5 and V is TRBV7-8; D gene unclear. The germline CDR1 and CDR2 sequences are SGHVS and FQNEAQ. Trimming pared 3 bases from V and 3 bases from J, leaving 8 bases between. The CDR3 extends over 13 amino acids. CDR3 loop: CASSFLGKETQYF. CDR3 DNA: TGTGCCAGCAGCTTCTTAGGGAAAGAGACCCAGTACTTC. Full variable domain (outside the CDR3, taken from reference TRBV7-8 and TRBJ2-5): GAGVSQSPRYKVAKRGQDVALRCDPISGHVSLFWYQQALGQGPEFLTYFQNEAQLDKSGLPSDRFFAERPEGSVSTLKIQRTQQEDSAVYLCASSFLGKETQYFGPGTRLLVL.

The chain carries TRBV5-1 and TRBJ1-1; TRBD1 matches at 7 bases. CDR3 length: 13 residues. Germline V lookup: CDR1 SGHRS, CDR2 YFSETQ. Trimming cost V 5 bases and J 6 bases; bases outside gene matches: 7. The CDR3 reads CASSSQGQSEAFF. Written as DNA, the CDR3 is TGCGCCAGCAGTTCACAGGGGCAGTCTGAAGCTTTCTTT.

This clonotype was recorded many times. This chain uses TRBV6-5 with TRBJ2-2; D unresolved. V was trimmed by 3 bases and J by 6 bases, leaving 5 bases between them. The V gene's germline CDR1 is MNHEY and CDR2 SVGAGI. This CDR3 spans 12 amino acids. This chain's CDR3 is CASSYLAGELFF. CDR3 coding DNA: TGTGCCAGCAGTTATCTGGCCGGGGAGCTGTTTTTT.

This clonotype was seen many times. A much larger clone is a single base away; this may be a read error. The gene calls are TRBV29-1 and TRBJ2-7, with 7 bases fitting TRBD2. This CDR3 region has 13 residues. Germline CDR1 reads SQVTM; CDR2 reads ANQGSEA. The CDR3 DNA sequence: TGCAGCGTTAGGCTAGCGGTCTCCTACGAGCGGTACTTC. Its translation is CSVRLAVSYERYF.

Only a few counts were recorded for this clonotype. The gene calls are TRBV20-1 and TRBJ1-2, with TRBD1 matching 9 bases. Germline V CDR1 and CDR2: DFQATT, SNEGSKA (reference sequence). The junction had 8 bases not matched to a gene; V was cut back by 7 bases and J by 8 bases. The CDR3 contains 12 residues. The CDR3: CSVGGQGHGYTF. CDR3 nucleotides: TGCAGTGTAGGGGGACAGGGACACGGCTACACCTTC.

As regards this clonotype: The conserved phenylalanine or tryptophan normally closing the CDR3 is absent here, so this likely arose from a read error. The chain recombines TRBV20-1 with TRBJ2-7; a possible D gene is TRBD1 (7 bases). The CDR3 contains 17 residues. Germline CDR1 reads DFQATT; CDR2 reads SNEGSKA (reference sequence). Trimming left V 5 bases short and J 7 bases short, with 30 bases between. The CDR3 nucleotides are TGCAGTGCTCGGGGAGGTCACAGGGGACGGCCGGCGGGGGAGCAGTACTCC. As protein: CSARGGHRGRPAGEQYS.

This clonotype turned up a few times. In DNA, the CDR3 is TGTGCCACCAGCCCTCACGGGGGGGCAGAGACCCAGTACTTC. Encoded protein: CATSPHGGAETQYF. V is TRBV15 and J is TRBJ2-5, with 8 nucleotides matching TRBD2. The CDR3 is 14 residues long. J lost 4 bases, V lost 5 bases, and 6 bases had no gene match. CDR1 LNHNV and CDR2 YYDKDF come from the germline V gene (reference sequence).

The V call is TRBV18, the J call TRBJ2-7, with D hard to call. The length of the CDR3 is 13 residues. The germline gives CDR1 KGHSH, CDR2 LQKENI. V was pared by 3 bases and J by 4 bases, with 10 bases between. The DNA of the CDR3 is TGTGCCAGCTCACCTAGGAGAGCTTACGAGCAGTACTTC. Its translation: CASSPRRAYEQYF.

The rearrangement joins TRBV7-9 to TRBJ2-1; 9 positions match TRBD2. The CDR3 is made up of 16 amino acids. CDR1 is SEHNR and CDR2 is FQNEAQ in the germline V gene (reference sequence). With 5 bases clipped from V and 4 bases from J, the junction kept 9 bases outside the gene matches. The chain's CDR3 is CASSPLQREAYNEQFF. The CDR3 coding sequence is TGTGCCAGCAGCCCCCTTCAGCGGGAGGCATACAATGAGCAGTTCTTC. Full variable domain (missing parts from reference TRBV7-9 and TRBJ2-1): DTGVSQNPRHKITKRGQNVTFRCDPISEHNRLYWYRQTLGQGPEFLTYFQNEAQLEKSRLLSDRFSAERPKGSFSTLEIQRTEQGDSAMYLCASSPLQREAYNEQFFGPGTRLTVL.

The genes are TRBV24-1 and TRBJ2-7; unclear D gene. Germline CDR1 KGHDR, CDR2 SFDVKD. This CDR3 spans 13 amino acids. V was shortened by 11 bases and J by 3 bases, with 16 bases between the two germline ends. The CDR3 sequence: CASGDGQNYEQYF. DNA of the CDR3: TGTGCCAGCGGTGATGGGCAGAACTACGAGCAGTACTTC.

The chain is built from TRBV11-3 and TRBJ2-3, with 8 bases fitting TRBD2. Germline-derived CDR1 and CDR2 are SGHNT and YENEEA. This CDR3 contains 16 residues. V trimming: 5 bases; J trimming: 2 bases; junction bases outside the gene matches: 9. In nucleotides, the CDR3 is TGTGCCAGCAGCCCCGGACTAGCCCTGACCACAGATACGCAGTATTTT. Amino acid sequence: CASSPGLALTTDTQYF.

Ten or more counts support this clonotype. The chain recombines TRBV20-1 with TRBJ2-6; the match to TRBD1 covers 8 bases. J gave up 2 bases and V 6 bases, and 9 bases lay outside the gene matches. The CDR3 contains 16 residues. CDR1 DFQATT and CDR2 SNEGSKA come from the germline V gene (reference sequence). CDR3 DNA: TGCAGTGCCACCTGGGCAGGGGGCGCTGGGGCCAACGTCCTGACTTTC. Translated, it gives CSATWAGGAGANVLTF.

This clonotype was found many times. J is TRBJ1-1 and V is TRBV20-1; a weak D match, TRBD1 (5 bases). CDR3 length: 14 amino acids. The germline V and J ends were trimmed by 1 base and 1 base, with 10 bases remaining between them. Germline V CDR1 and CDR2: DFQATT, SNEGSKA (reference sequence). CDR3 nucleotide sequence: TGCAGTGCTAGAGGTCCCGGGGCGAACACTGAAGCTTTCTTT. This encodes CSARGPGANTEAFF.

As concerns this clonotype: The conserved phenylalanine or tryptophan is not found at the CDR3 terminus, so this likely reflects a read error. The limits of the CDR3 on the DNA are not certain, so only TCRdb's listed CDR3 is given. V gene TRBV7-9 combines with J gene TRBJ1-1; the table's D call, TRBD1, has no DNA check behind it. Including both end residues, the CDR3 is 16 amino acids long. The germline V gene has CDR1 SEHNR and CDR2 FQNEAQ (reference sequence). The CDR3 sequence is CASSLAVGTGSAEASL.

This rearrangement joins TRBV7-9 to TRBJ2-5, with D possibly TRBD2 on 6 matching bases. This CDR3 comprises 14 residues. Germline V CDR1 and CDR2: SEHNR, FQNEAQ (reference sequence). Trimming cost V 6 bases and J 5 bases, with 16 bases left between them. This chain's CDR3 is CASSPSGGAETQYF. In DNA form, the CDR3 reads TGTGCCAGCAGTCCCAGTGGCGGGGCGGAGACCCAGTACTTC.

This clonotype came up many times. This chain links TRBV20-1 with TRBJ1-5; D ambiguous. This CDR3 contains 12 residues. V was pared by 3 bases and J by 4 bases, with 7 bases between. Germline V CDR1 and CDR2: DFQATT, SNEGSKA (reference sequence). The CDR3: CSASRGNQPQHF. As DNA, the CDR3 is TGCAGTGCTAGCCGAGGTAATCAGCCCCAGCATTTT.

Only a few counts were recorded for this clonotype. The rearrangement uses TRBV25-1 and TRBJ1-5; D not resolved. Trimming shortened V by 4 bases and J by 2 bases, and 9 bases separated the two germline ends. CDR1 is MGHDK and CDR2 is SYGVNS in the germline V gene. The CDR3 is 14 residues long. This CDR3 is CASSAADGNQPQHF. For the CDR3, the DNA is TGTGCCAGCAGTGCTGCGGATGGCAATCAGCCCCAGCATTTT.

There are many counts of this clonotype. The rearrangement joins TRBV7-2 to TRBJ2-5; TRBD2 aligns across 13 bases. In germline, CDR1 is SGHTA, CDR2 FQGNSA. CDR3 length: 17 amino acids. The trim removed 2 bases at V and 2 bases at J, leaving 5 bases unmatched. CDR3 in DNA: TGTGCCAGCAGCTTAAGCCTGGGACTAGCGGGACAAGAGACCCAGTACTTC. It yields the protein CASSLSLGLAGQETQYF.

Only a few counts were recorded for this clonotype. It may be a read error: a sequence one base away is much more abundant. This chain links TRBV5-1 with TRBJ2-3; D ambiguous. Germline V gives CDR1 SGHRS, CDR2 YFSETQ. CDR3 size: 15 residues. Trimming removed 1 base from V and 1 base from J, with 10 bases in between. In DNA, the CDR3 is TGCGCCAGCAGCTTGTGGCAGTCCCGCACAGATACGCAGTATTTT. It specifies CASSLWQSRTDTQYF.

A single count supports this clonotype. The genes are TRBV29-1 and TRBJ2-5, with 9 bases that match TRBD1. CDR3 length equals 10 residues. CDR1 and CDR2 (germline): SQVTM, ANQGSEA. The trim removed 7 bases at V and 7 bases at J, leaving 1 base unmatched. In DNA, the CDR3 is TGCAGCGGGGGACAGGGGACCCAGTACTTC. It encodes CSGGQGTQYF.

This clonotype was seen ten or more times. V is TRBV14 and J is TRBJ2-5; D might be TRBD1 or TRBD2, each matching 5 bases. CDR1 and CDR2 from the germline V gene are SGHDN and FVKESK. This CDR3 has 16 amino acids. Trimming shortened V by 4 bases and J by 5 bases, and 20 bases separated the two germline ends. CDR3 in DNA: TGTGCCAGCAGCCTTAACGATCGCCCTTGGGGGGAGACCCAGTACTTC. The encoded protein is CASSLNDRPWGETQYF.

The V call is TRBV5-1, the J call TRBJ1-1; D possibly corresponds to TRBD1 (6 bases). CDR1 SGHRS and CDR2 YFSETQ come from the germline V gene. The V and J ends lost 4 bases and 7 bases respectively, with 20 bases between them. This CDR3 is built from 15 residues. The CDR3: CASSPQGYGTNEAFF. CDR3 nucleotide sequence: TGCGCCAGCAGCCCACAGGGATATGGAACTAATGAAGCTTTCTTT.

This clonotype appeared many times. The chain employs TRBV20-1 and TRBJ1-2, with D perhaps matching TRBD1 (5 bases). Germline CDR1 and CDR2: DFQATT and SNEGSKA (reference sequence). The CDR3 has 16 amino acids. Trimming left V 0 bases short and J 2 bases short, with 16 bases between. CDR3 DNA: TGCAGTGCTAGAGATCTCTACGGGGGGATAAACTATGGCTACACCTTC. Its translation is CSARDLYGGINYGYTF.

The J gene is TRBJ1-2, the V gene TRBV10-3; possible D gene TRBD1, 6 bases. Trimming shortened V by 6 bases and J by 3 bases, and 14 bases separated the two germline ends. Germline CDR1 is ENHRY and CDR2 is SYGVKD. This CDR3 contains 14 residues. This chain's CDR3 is CAIRAAGAHYGYTF. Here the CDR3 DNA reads TGTGCCATCAGGGCCGCAGGGGCCCACTATGGCTACACCTTC.

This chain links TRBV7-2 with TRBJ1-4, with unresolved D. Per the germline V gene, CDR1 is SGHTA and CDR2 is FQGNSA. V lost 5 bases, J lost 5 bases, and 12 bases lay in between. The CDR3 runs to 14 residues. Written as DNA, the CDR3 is TGTGCCAGCAGCCCCCCGTGGGTGAATGAAAAACTGTTTTTT. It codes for CASSPPWVNEKLFF.

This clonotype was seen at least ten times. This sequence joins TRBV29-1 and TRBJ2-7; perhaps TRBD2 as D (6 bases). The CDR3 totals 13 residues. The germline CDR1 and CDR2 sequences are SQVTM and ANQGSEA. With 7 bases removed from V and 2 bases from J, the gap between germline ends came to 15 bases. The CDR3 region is CSGRDSLTYEQYF. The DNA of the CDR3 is TGCAGCGGTCGGGACTCCCTAACCTACGAGCAGTACTTC.

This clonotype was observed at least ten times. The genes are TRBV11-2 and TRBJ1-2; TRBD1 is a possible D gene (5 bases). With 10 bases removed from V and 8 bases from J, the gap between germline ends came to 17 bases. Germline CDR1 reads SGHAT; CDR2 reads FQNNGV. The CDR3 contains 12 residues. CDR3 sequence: CATRTGDWGYTF. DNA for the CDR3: TGTGCCACGAGGACGGGGGATTGGGGCTACACCTTC.